This T cell receptor beta chain was sequenced in a study of blood T cell repertoires in COVID-19. Study details: T cells, B-cell-depleted T cells, or PBMCs provided the cDNA or gDNA that served as material.

V was pared by 8 bases and J by 5 bases, with 15 bases between. Germline CDR1 ENHRY, CDR2 SYGVKD. The CDR3 is 13 amino acids. The cohort comprised adults aged roughly 18 to 100 years residing in approximately 25 US areas. A COVID-19 case was met by exposed participants within 2 weeks before study entry. Authors' methods: Amplified reference gene primers provided the basis for estimating nucleated cell counts. Clones were read by immunoSEQ multiplex PCR, and TCRdb kept only the in-frame ones, dropping some. V and J calls and clone size are those listed in that table; D and trimming were worked out from the DNA. Of hundreds of thousands of clones listed, more than 80% are singletons.

The chain is built from TRBV10-3 and TRBJ1-2, with TRBD1 as a possible D gene (5 bases). Sequenced material: PBMCs or T cells enriched from blood (not recorded which). The TCR sequence derives from a man aged 45-65 years who had been exposed to COVID-19. CDR3 nucleotide sequence: TGTGCCATCTCTAAGGGACTGAGGTATGGCTACACCTTC. This sequence encodes CAISKGLRYGYTF.